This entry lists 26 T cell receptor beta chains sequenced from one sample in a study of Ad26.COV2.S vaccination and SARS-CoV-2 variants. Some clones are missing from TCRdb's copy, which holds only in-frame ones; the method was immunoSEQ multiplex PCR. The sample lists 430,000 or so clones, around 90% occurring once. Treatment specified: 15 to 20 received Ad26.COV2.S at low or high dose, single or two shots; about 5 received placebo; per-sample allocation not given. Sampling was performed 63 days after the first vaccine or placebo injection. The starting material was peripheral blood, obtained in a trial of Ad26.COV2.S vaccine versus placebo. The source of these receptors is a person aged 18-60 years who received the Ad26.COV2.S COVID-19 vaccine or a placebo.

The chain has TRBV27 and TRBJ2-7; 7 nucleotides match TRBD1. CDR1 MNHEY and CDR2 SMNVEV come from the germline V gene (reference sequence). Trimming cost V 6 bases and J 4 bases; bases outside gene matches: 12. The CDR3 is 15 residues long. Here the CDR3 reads CASRRSDRINYEQYF. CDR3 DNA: TGTGCCAGCAGACGATCGGACAGGATTAATTACGAGCAGTACTTC.

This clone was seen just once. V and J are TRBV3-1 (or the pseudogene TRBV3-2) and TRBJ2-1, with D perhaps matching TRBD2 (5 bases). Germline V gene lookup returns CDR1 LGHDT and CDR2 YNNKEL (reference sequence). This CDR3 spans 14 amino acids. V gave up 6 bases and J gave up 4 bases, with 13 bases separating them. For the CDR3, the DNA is TGTGCCAGCAGTCTCGGACTGGGATACAATGAGCAGTTCTTC. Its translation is CASSLGLGYNEQFF.

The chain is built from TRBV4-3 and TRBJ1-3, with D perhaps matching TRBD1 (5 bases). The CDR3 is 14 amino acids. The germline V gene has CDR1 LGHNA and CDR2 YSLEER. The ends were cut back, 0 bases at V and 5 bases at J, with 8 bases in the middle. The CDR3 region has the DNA TGCGCCAGCAGCCAAGAGGGACTAAGAAACACCATATATTTT. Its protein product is CASSQEGLRNTIYF.

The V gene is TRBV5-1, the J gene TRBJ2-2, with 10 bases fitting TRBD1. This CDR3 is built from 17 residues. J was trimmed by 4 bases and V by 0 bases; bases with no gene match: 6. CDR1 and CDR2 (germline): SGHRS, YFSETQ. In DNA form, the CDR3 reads TGCGCCAGCAGCTTGGGCCCGGGACAGGGGTTCACCGGGGAGCTGTTTTTT. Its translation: CASSLGPGQGFTGELFF.

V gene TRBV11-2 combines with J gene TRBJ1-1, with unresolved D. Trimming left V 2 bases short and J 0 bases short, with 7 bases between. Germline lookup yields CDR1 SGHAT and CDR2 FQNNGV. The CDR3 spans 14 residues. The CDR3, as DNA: TGTGCCAGCAGCTTATCTGGAGTGAACACTGAAGCTTTCTTT. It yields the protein CASSLSGVNTEAFF.

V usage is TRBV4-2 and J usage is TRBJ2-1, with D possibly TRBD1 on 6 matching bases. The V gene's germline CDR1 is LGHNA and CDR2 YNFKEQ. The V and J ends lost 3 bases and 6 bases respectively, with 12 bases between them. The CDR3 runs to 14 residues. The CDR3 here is CASSQTDRINEQFF. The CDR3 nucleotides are TGTGCCAGCAGCCAGACGGACAGAATCAATGAGCAGTTCTTC.

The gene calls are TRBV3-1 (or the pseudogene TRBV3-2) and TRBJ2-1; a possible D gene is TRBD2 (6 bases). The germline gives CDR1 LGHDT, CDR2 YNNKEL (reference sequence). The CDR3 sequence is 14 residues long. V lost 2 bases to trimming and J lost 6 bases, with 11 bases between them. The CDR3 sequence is CASSQLRDFNEQFF. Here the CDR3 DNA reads TGTGCCAGCAGCCAACTCCGGGACTTCAATGAGCAGTTCTTC.

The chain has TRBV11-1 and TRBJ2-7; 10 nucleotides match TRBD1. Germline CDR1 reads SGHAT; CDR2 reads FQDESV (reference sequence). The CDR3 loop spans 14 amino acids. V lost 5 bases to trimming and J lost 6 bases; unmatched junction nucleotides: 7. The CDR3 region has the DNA TGTGCCAGCAGCGACGGACAGGGGGTCGGCGAGCAGTACTTC. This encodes CASSDGQGVGEQYF. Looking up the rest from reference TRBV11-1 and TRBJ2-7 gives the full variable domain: EAEVAQSPRYKITEKSQAVAFWCDPISGHATLYWYRQILGQGPELLVQFQDESVVDDSQLPKDRFSAERLKGVDSTLKIQPAELGDSAMYLCASSDGQGVGEQYFGPGTRLTVT.

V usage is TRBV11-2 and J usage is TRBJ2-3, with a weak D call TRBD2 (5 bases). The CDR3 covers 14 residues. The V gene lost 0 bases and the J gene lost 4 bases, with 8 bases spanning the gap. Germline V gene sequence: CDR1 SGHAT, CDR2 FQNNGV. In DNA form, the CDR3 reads TGTGCCAGCAGCTTAGAGGTGGGAGCAGATACGCAGTATTTT. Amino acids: CASSLEVGADTQYF. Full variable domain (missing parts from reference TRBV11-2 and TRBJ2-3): EAGVAQSPRYKIIEKRQSVAFWCNPISGHATLYWYQQILGQGPKLLIQFQNNGVVDDSQLPKDRFSAERLKGVDSTLKIQPAKLEDSAVYLCASSLEVGADTQYFGPGTRLTVL.

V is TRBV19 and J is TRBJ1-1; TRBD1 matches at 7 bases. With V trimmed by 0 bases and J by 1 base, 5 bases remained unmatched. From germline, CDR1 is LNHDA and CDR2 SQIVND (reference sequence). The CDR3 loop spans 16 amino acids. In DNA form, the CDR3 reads TGTGCCAGTAGTATAGATTTGGGACAGCAGAACACTGAAGCTTTCTTT. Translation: CASSIDLGQQNTEAFF. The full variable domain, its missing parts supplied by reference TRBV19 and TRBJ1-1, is DGGITQSPKYLFRKEGQNVTLSCEQNLNHDAMYWYRQDPGQGLRLIYYSQIVNDFQKGDIAEGYSVSREKKESFPLTVTSAQKNPTAFYLCASSIDLGQQNTEAFFGQGTRLTVV.

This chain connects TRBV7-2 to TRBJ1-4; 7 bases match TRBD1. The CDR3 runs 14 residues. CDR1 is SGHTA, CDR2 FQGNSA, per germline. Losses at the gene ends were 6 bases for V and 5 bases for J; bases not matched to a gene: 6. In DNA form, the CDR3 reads TGTGCCAGCAGACGGGACAGCCAAAATGAAAAACTGTTTTTT. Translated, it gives CASRRDSQNEKLFF.

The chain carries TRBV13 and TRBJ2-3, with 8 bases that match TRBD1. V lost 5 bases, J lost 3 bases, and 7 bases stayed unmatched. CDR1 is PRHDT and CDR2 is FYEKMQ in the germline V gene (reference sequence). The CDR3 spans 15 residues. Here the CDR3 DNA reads TGTGCCAGCAGCCAACAGGGGGTAAGGACAGATACGCAGTATTTT. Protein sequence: CASSQQGVRTDTQYF.

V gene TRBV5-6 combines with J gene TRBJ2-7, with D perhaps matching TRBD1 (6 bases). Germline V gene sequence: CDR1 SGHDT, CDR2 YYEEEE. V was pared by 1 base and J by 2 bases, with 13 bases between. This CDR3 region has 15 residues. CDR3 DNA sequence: TGTGCCAGCAGCTTGCTGGGGGCCCGAACCTACGAGCAGTACTTC. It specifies CASSLLGARTYEQYF.

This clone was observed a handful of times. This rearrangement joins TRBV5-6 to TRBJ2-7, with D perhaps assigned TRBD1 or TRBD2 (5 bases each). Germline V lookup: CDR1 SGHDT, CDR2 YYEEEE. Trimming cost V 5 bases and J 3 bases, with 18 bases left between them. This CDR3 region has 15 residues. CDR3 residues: CASRRGTPGFYEQYF. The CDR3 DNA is TGTGCCAGCAGAAGAGGGACCCCTGGCTTCTACGAGCAGTACTTC. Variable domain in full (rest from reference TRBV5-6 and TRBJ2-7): DAGVTQSPTHLIKTRGQQVTLRCSPKSGHDTVSWYQQALGQGPQFIFQYYEEEERQRGNFPDRFSGHQFPNYSSELNVNALLLGDSALYLCASRRGTPGFYEQYFGPGTRLTVT.

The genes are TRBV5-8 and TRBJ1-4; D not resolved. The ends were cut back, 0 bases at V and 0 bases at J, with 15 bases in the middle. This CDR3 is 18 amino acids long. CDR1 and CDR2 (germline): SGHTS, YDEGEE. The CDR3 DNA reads TGTGCCAGCAGCTTGGTTCTGTCACTCTCCCCAACTAATGAAAAACTGTTTTTT. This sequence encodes CASSLVLSLSPTNEKLFF.

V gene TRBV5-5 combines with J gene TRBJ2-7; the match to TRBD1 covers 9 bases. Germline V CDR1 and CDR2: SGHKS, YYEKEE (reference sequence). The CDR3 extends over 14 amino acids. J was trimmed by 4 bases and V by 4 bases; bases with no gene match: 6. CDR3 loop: CASSQGQGAYEQYF. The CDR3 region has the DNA TGTGCCAGCAGCCAGGGACAGGGCGCGTACGAGCAGTACTTC.

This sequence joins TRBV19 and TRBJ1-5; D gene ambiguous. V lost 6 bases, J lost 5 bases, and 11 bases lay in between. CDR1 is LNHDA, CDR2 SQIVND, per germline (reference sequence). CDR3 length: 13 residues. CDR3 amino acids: CASRKDGDQPQHF. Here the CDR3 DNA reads TGTGCCAGTAGAAAGGACGGAGATCAGCCCCAGCATTTT. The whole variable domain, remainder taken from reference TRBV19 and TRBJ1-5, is DGGITQSPKYLFRKEGQNVTLSCEQNLNHDAMYWYRQDPGQGLRLIYYSQIVNDFQKGDIAEGYSVSREKKESFPLTVTSAQKNPTAFYLCASRKDGDQPQHFGDGTRLSIL.

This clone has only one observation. This CDR3 is CASSLSGLSTDTQYF. In nucleotides, the CDR3 is TGTGCCAGCAGCTTATCGGGGTTAAGCACAGATACGCAGTATTTT. The chain uses TRBV7-6 and TRBJ2-3; a possible D gene is TRBD2 (5 bases). V was cut by 2 bases and J by 0 bases, with 9 bases left in between. The CDR3 runs to 15 residues. Germline loops: CDR1 SGHVS, CDR2 FNYEAQ.

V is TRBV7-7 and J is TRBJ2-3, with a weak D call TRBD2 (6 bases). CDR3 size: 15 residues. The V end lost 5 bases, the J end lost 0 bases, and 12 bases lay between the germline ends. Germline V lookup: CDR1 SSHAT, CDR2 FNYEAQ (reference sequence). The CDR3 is CASSQLAVSTDTQYF. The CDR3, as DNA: TGTGCCAGCAGCCAATTAGCGGTTAGCACAGATACGCAGTATTTT.

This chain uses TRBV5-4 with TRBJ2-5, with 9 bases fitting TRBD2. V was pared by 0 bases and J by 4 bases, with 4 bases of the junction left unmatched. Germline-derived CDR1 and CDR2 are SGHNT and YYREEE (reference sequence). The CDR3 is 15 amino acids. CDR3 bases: TGTGCCAGCAGCTTGGGGGAGGGACTAGCAGAGACCCAGTACTTC. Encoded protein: CASSLGEGLAETQYF.

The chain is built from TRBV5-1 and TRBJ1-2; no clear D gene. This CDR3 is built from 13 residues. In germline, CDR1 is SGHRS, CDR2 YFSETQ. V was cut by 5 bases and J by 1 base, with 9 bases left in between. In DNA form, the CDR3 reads TGCGCCAGCAGTCTTCAGGATAACTATGGCTACACCTTC. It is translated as CASSLQDNYGYTF.

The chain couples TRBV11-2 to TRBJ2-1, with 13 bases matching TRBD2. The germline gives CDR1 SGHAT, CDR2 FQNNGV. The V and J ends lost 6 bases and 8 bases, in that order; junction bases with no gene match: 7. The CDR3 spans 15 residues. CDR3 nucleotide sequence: TGTGCCAGCAGTGGATGGACTAGCGGGAGTTATGAGCAGTTCTTC. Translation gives CASSGWTSGSYEQFF.

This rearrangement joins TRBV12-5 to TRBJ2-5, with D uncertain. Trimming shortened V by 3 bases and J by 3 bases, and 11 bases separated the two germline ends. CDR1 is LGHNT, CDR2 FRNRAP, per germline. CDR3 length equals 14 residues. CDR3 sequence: CASGFQSPKETQYF. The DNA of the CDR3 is TGTGCTAGTGGTTTTCAGAGCCCTAAAGAGACCCAGTACTTC.

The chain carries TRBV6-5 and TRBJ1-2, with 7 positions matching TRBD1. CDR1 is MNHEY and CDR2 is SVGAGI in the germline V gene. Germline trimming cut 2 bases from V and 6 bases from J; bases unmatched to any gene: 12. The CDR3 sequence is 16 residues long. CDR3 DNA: TGTGCCAGCAGTTACAACCGCCTGGACAGGAAGGATGGCTACACCTTC. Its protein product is CASSYNRLDRKDGYTF.

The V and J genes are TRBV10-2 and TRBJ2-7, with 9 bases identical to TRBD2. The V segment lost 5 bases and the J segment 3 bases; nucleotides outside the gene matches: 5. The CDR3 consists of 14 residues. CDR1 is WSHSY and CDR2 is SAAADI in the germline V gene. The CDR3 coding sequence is TGCGCCAGCAGTAATGTAGCGGGAGTCTACGAGCAGTACTTC. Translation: CASSNVAGVYEQYF.

DNA for the CDR3: TGTGCCAGCAGTTCCGGGACTAGCGGAAAAGAGACCCAGTACTTC. This encodes CASSSGTSGKETQYF. The chain carries TRBV5-4 and TRBJ2-5; TRBD2 matches at 11 bases. CDR1 and CDR2 (germline): SGHNT, YYREEE (reference sequence). This CDR3 comprises 15 residues. V was pared by 5 bases and J by 3 bases, with 6 bases of the junction left unmatched. Combining the CDR3 with reference TRBV5-4 and TRBJ2-5 gives the whole variable domain ETGVTQSPTHLIKTRGQQVTLRCSSQSGHNTVSWYQQALGQGPQFIFQYYREEENGRGNFPPRFSGLQFPNYSSELNVNALELDDSALYLCASSSGTSGKETQYFGPGTRLLVL.